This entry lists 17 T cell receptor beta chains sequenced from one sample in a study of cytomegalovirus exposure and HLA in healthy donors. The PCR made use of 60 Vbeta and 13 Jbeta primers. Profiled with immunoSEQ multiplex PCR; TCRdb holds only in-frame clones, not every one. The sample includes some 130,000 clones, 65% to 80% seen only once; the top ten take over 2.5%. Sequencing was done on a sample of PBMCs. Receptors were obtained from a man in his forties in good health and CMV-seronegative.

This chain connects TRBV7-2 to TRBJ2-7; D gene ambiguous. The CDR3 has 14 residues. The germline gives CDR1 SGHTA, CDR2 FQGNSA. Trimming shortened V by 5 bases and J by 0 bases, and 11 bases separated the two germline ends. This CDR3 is CASSATSSSYEQYF. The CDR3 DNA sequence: TGTGCCAGCAGCGCGACAAGTAGCTCCTACGAGCAGTACTTC.

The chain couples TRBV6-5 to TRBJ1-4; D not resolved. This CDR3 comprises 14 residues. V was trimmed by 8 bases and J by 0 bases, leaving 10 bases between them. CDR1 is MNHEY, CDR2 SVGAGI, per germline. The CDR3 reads CASGRTPTNEKLFF. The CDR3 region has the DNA TGTGCCAGCGGCAGAACCCCAACTAATGAAAAACTGTTTTTT.

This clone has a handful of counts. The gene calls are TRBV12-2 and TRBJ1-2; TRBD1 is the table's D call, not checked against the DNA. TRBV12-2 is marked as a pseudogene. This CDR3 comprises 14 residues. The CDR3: CASRRGGVDYGYTF. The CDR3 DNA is TGTGCAAGTCGCCGAGGGGGCGTGGACTATGGCTACACCTTC.

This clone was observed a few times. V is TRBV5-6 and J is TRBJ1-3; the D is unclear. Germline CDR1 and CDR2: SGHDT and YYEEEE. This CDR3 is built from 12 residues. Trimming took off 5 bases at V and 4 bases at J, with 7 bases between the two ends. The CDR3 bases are TGTGCCAGCAGTCGGAGCGGAAACACCATATATTTT. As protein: CASSRSGNTIYF.

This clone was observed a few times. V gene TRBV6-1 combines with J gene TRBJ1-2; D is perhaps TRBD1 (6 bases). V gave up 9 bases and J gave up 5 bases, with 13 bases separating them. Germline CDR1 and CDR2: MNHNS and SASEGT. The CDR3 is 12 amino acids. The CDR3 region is CASQGKSYGYTF. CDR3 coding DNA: TGTGCCAGTCAGGGGAAATCATATGGCTACACCTTC.

The CDR3 reads CASREGLFEANTGELFF. The CDR3 DNA reads as TGTGCCAGCCGAGAGGGTTTGTTTGAGGCGAACACCGGGGAGCTGTTTTTT. The J gene is TRBJ2-2, the V gene TRBV7-9; D possibly corresponds to TRBD2 (5 bases). With 8 bases removed from V and 0 bases from J, the gap between germline ends came to 19 bases. CDR3 length: 17 amino acids. From germline, CDR1 is SEHNR and CDR2 FQNEAQ (reference sequence).

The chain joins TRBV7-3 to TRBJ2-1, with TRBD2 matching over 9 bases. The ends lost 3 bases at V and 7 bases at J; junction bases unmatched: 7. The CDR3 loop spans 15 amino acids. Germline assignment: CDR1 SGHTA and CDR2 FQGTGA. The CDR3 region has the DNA TGTGCCAGCAGCTTTGGCGCGGGAGGGGTTAATGAGCAGTTCTTC. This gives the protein CASSFGAGGVNEQFF.

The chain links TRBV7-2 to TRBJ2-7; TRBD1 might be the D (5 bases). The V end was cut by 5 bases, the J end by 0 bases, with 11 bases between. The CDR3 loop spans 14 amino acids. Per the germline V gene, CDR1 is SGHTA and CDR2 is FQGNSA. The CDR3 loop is CASSNFRGSYEQYF. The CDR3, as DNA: TGTGCCAGCAGCAATTTTAGGGGCTCCTACGAGCAGTACTTC.

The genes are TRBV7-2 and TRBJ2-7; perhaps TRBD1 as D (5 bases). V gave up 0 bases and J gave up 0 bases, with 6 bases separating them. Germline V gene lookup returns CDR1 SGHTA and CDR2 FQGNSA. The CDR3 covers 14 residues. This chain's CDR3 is CASSLAQASYEQYF. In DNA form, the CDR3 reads TGTGCCAGCAGCTTAGCACAGGCCTCCTACGAGCAGTACTTC.

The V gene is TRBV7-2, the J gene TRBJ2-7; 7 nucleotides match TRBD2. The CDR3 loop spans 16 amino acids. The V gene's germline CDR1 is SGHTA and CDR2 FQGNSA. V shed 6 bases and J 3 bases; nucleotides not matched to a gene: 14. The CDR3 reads CASSTDGGGTFYEQYF. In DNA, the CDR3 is TGTGCCAGCAGTACCGACGGGGGAGGGACTTTCTACGAGCAGTACTTC.

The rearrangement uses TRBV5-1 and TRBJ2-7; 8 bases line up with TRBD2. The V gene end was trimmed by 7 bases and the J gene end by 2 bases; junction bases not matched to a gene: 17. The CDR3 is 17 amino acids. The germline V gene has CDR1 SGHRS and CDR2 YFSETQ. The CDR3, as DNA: TGCGCCAGCGGAAACTCCTGGGCTAGCGGGTTTACCTACGAGCAGTACTTC. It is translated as CASGNSWASGFTYEQYF.

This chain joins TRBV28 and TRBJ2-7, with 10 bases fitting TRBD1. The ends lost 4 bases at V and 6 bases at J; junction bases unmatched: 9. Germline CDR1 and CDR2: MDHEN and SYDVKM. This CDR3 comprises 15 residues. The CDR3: CASSSTGGLRGEQYF. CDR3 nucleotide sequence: TGTGCCAGCAGTTCGACAGGGGGCCTCCGGGGCGAGCAGTACTTC.

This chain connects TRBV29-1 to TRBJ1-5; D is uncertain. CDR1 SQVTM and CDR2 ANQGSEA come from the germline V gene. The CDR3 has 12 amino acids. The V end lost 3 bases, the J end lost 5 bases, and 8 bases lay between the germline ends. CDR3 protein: CSVDRRHQPQHF. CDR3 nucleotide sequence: TGCAGCGTTGACAGGAGGCATCAGCCCCAGCATTTT.

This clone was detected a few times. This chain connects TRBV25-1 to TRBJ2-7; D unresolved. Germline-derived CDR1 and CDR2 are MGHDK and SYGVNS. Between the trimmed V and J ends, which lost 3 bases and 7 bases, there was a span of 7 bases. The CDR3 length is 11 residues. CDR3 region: CASSDSREQYF. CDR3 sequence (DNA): TGTGCCAGCAGTGATTCTAGGGAGCAGTACTTC.

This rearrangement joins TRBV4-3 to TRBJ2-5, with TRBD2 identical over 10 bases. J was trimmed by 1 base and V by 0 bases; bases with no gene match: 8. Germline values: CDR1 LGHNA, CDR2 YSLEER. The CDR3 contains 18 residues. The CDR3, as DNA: TGCGCCAGCAGCCAAGATCTAGTAGCGGGGGGCTCCCAAGAGACCCAGTACTTC. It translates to CASSQDLVAGGSQETQYF.

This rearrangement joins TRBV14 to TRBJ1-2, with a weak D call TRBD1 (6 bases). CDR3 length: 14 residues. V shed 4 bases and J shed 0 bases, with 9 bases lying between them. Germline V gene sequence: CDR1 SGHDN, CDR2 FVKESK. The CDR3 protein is CASSLRTANYGYTF. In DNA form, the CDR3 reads TGTGCCAGCAGCCTTCGGACAGCTAACTATGGCTACACCTTC.

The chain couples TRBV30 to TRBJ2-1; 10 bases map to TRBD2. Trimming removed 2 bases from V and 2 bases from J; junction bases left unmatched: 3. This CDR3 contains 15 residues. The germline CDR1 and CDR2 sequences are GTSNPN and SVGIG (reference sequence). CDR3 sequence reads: CAWSSSGGPYNEQFF. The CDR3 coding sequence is TGTGCCTGGAGTTCTAGCGGGGGTCCCTACAATGAGCAGTTCTTC.